This TCR beta chain comes out of a study of tumor-infiltrating lymphocytes in primary liver carcinoma. For each extraction, RNA and DNA were obtained together from about 21-30 mg of unsorted bulk tissue. The authors made TCR beta cDNA from around 500 ng total RNA with a constant-region primer. Each TCR beta library was derived from three nested multiplex PCR rounds that employed slightly modified ARM-PCR. The first two PCR rounds used TRBV1-TRBV30 forward primers with a C-beta reverse primer, about 10 cycles each. Via MiXCR, TCRdb re-called the multiplex PCR reads, giving one row per CDR3 protein. The table shows some 20,000 distinct CDR3 sequences, with around 77% occurring only once. The CDR3 is 14 residues long. Trimming took 6 bases from V and 5 from J; bases not matched to a gene: 6. Germline V gene lookup returns CDR1 DFQATT and CDR2 SNEGSKA (reference sequence). The sample holds many counts of this clonotype.

This chain connects TRBV20-1 to TRBJ2-2; 10 bases match TRBD2. The clonotype originates from a woman aged 25 to 45 with primary liver carcinoma and hepatitis B virus infection. Sequencing input: liver tumor tissue from sampling region 4. Subset in this sample: tumor region T4, right-lateral pole. As DNA, the CDR3 is TGCAGTGCCCTTCCTAGCGGGAGTACCGGGGAGCTGTTTTTT. It codes for CSALPSGSTGELFF.